Each of the 8 T cell receptor beta chains below was sequenced from the same sample in a study of T cell responses to AZD1222 COVID-19 vaccine. TCRdb keeps only in-frame clones here, not all; method: immunoSEQ multiplex PCR. Of 96,000 or so clones listed, 85% to 90% are singletons. The sequenced sample was peripheral blood, obtained on day 0 of AZD1222 vaccination. The receptors shown here come from an adult in good health.

A few counts support this clone. The V and J genes are TRBV19 and TRBJ1-1; 10 nucleotides line up with TRBD1. With V trimmed by 4 bases and J by 7 bases, 6 bases remained unmatched. The CDR3 length is 14 residues. CDR1 is LNHDA and CDR2 is SQIVND in the germline V gene (reference sequence). The CDR3 loop reads CASSTKTGGSEAFF. In DNA, the CDR3 is TGTGCCAGTAGTACCAAGACAGGGGGCAGTGAAGCTTTCTTT.

The chain combines TRBV19 with TRBJ2-2; TRBD2 aligns across 7 bases. Germline trimming cut 0 bases from V and 6 bases from J; bases unmatched to any gene: 4. Germline CDR1 LNHDA, CDR2 SQIVND (reference sequence). CDR3 length: 15 amino acids. The CDR3: CASSIDGGGAGELFF. The CDR3 DNA reads TGTGCCAGTAGTATAGATGGCGGGGGTGCCGGGGAGCTGTTTTTT.

The rearrangement joins TRBV2 to TRBJ1-6; unclear D gene. V lost 3 bases to trimming and J lost 9 bases, with 9 bases between them. Germline lookup yields CDR1 SNHLY and CDR2 FYNNEI. The CDR3 extends over 13 amino acids. The CDR3 reads CASSDSRGSPLHF. CDR3 in DNA: TGTGCCAGCAGTGATTCTAGAGGTTCACCCCTCCACTTT.

This chain connects TRBV2 to TRBJ1-1, with 7 bases aligning to TRBD1. The junction had 7 bases not matched to a gene; V was cut back by 6 bases and J by 0 bases. From germline, CDR1 is SNHLY and CDR2 FYNNEI. The CDR3 extends over 15 amino acids. DNA for the CDR3: TGTGCCAGCAGGTTCCAGGGGGTGATGAACACTGAAGCTTTCTTT. This translates into CASRFQGVMNTEAFF.

The chain carries TRBV19 and TRBJ1-3, with D uncertain. This CDR3 comprises 15 residues. Trimming shortened V by 3 bases and J by 0 bases, and 9 bases separated the two germline ends. The germline CDR1 and CDR2 sequences are LNHDA and SQIVND (reference sequence). The DNA for the CDR3 is TGTGCCAGTAGTATGGAAGGGATCTCTGGAAACACCATATATTTT. Translating gives CASSMEGISGNTIYF.

This clone showed up just once. The chain is built from TRBV10-3 and TRBJ1-2; D might be TRBD1 (6 bases). Trimming left V 5 bases short and J 6 bases short, with 13 bases between. Germline loops: CDR1 ENHRY, CDR2 SYGVKD. The CDR3 has 13 amino acids. The CDR3 sequence: CAISSTGEDGYTF. CDR3 DNA: TGTGCCATCAGTTCGACAGGCGAAGATGGCTACACCTTC.

A remark on this clone: The identical CDR3 is also encoded by other nucleotide sequences in the sample. The J gene is TRBJ2-2, the V gene TRBV2; possibly TRBD1 for D (6 bases). CDR1 and CDR2 (germline): SNHLY, FYNNEI. The V and J ends lost 6 bases and 5 bases respectively, with 10 bases between them. The CDR3 runs to 13 residues. This CDR3 reads CASSLQGTGELFF. The DNA of the CDR3 is TGTGCCAGCAGCCTACAGGGAACCGGGGAGCTGTTTTTT.

The V and J genes are TRBV7-3 and TRBJ2-2; D assignment may be TRBD1 or TRBD2 (5 bases each). Deletions cut 4 bases from V and 6 bases from J, with 18 bases between. Germline-derived CDR1 and CDR2 are SGHTA and FQGTGA. This CDR3 is 16 amino acids long. CDR3 protein: CASSSSGTALAGELFF. The CDR3 nucleotides read TGTGCCAGCAGCTCTTCCGGGACGGCACTAGCCGGGGAGCTGTTTTTT.